The TCR beta chain under discussion was sequenced for a study of read filtering for tumor transcriptome and immune sequencing. Across the whole study: R-ISS stage counts were under 10 for I, about 15 for II, six or seven for III.

The library was built from around 0.4 ug RNA with molecular barcoded adaptors for alpha/delta and beta/gamma chains. In TCRdb, the reads were re-called with MiXCR into one record per CDR3 protein. Of around 65,000 distinct CDR3 sequences listed, roughly 19% were seen once; the top ten hold approximately 11%. Germline V gene sequence: CDR1 KGHSH, CDR2 LQKENI. The CDR3 consists of 15 residues. V shed 2 bases, J shed 2 bases, and the junction held 2 bases outside the gene matches. The table lists this clonotype with many counts. The antigen remains undetermined. Findings of the study overall: The sorted CD138-negative fraction was a mixed bone marrow immune population, not purified T cells.

The chain recombines TRBV18 with TRBJ2-1; TRBD1 agrees at 8 bases. Sequencing was carried out using a population of CD138-negative cells sorted from bone marrow. This receptor was taken from a donor over 35 with multiple myeloma. In nucleotides, the CDR3 is TGTGCCAGCTCACCAGACAGGGGCACCTACAATGAGCAGTTCTTC. Translation: CASSPDRGTYNEQFF.